This TCR beta chain is drawn from a study of metastatic and nonmetastatic thyroid tumors. CDR3 length: 15 amino acids. V lost 6 bases to trimming and J lost 4 bases; unmatched junction nucleotides: 8. CDR1 is MNHNS and CDR2 is SASEGT in the germline V gene. Every patient was untreated before thyroid surgery. This clone was observed at least ten times. TCRdb reassembled clones from the PCR reads with MiXCR. Among 55,000 or so clones listed, over 15% were seen once. V and J are TRBV6-1 and TRBJ2-3; 9 nucleotides align to TRBD2. Material for sequencing was blood. The TCR originated in a female donor with papillary thyroid cancer or a benign thyroid nodule (not recorded which). Some clones in this sample may be carry-over from other donors' samples. Here the CDR3 reads CASRGVAGVADTQYF. The CDR3 DNA is TGTGCCAGCAGGGGGGTAGCGGGAGTTGCAGATACGCAGTATTTT.